This TCR beta chain was obtained from a study of T cell repertoires in cytomegalovirus infection. Across the whole study: Recently identified HLA-C-restricted CMV epitopes and well-studied HLA-B-restricted CMV epitopes were used by the study. It was the public TCR beta signatures that indicated both CMV infection and matching HLA type. Overall study results and limits: HLA-C-restricted TCR beta clonotypes specific for CMV led the ex vivo response.

TCRdb fed the reads into MiXCR, producing one record per CDR3 protein. The sample shows about 130,000 distinct CDR3 sequences, about 31% of them seen only once. This CDR3 is 15 amino acids long. The germline V gene encodes CDR1 SGHDT and CDR2 YYEEEE. Trimming removed 3 bases at V and 0 bases at J, with 10 bases between. A few counts support this clonotype. What it binds is not known. The V call is TRBV5-6, the J call TRBJ1-5, with D possibly matching TRBD1 (5 bases). The sequence derives from a human donor in good health (CMV status not recorded). Some clones in this sample may be carry-over from other donors' samples. The starting material was CD8+ T cells from cultured PBMCs, obtained from culture after CMV antigen stimulation. CDR3 region: CASSYGTVSNQPQHF. Written as DNA, the CDR3 is TGTGCCAGCAGCTATGGGACGGTTAGCAATCAGCCCCAGCATTTT.